These 23 T cell receptor beta chains were all obtained from the same sample, sequenced in a study of blood T cells in healthy people across ages. A second PCR of about 7 to 11 cycles used a sample-barcoded 5' primer and a J-beta primer mix. Using its own MiXCR run on the 5' RACE reads, TCRdb lists one record per CDR3 protein. The sample holds around 650,000 distinct CDR3 sequences, less than 45% seen once. The source material was blood. These receptors originate from an elderly man in good health.

This clonotype occurred many times. V and J are TRBV20-1 and TRBJ2-7; D is ambiguous. The CDR3 is 13 amino acids. Germline assignment: CDR1 DFQATT and CDR2 SNEGSKA (reference sequence). With 5 bases removed from V and 0 bases from J, the gap between germline ends came to 11 bases. CDR3 loop: CSAHDTRSYEQYF. The CDR3 region has the DNA TGCAGTGCTCATGACACTCGCTCCTACGAGCAGTACTTC.

The chain has TRBV7-6 and TRBJ1-4, with 7 bases aligning to TRBD1. V lost 5 bases, J lost 4 bases, and 4 bases stayed unmatched. Per the germline V gene, CDR1 is SGHVS and CDR2 is FNYEAQ. The CDR3 is made up of 14 amino acids. The CDR3 DNA reads TGTGCCAGCAGCCCGGACAGGTTTAATGAAAAACTGTTTTTT. Protein: CASSPDRFNEKLFF. The complete variable domain, with remaining parts taken from reference TRBV7-6 and TRBJ1-4, reads GAGVSQSPRYKVTKRGQDVALRCDPISGHVSLYWYRQALGQGPEFLTYFNYEAQQDKSGLPNDRFSAERPEGSISTLTIQRTEQRDSAMYRCASSPDRFNEKLFFGSGTQLSVL.

This clonotype was detected a few times. The genes are TRBV20-1 and TRBJ2-5; D is ambiguous. Germline CDR1 and CDR2: DFQATT and SNEGSKA (reference sequence). V lost 5 bases and J 2 bases, leaving 6 bases between the germline ends. The CDR3 has 11 amino acids. The CDR3 region has the DNA TGCAGTGCTTTACTTCAAGAGACCCAGTACTTC. Protein product: CSALLQETQYF.

This clonotype appeared a few times. V is TRBV7-2 and J is TRBJ2-7; D uncertain. V dropped 8 bases and J dropped 3 bases, with 14 bases sitting between them. Germline values: CDR1 SGHTA, CDR2 FQGNSA. CDR3 length equals 13 residues. CDR3: CASGIGHFYEQYF. In DNA, the CDR3 is TGTGCCAGCGGGATCGGGCACTTCTACGAGCAGTACTTC.

The table lists this clonotype with a count of one. V usage is TRBV6-2 or TRBV6-3 and J usage is TRBJ2-7; maybe TRBD2 (6 bases). The J call could be wrong; TRBJ2-5 is a better fit for the DNA end. Germline values: CDR1 MNHEY, CDR2 SVGEGT. The CDR3 runs to 14 residues. The CDR3, as DNA: TGTGCCAGCAACCAGGGAGGTGTTGAAGAGACCCAGTACTTC. The encoded protein is CASNQGGVEETQYF.

There are many counts of this clonotype. The CDR3 coding sequence is TGTGCCAGCAGCCAGAACAGGGGGCGGTCCTACAATGAGCAGTTCTTC. Its protein is CASSQNRGRSYNEQFF. This chain joins TRBV12-3 or TRBV12-4 and TRBJ2-1, with 9 bases aligning to TRBD1. With 6 bases clipped from V and 1 base from J, the junction kept 7 bases outside the gene matches. The CDR3 spans 16 residues.

The chain joins TRBV20-1 to TRBJ2-5, with 10 bases identical to TRBD2. The CDR3 runs 15 residues. The V gene's germline CDR1 is DFQATT and CDR2 SNEGSKA (reference sequence). V trimming: 1 base; J trimming: 1 base; junction bases outside the gene matches: 3. CDR3 in amino acids: CSARVVAGGQETQYF. The CDR3 coding sequence is TGCAGTGCTAGAGTAGTAGCGGGAGGCCAAGAGACCCAGTACTTC.

The chain couples TRBV14 to TRBJ2-7; 7 nucleotides line up with TRBD1. The CDR3 has 15 amino acids. Germline V gene lookup returns CDR1 SGHDN and CDR2 FVKESK. Unmatched junction bases numbered 9, after V lost 4 bases and J lost 3 bases. The DNA for the CDR3 is TGTGCCAGCAGCCCGCCCGGGACAGTCTTCTACGAGCAGTACTTC. This sequence encodes CASSPPGTVFYEQYF. Drawing the rest from reference TRBV14 and TRBJ2-7, the complete variable domain is EAGVTQFPSHSVIEKGQTVTLRCDPISGHDNLYWYRRVMGKEIKFLLHFVKESKQDESGMPNNRFLAERTGGTYSTLKVQPAELEDSGVYFCASSPPGTVFYEQYFGPGTRLTVT.

The chain is built from TRBV11-2 and TRBJ1-2; perhaps TRBD1 as D (5 bases). V lost 6 bases and J 3 bases, leaving 17 bases between the germline ends. CDR1 is SGHAT and CDR2 is FQNNGV in the germline V gene. The CDR3 runs 15 residues. The CDR3: CASRSAGIEDYGYTF. The CDR3 bases are TGTGCCAGCAGGTCGGCAGGGATTGAAGACTATGGCTACACCTTC.

The chain recombines TRBV5-5 with TRBJ1-2; D is perhaps TRBD1 (6 bases). Germline CDR1 and CDR2: SGHKS and YYEKEE (reference sequence). This CDR3 contains 15 residues. V dropped 4 bases and J dropped 8 bases, with 21 bases sitting between them. The CDR3 region has the DNA TGTGCCAGCAGCCCGCGGACAGTGCCTATGGAGGGCTACACCTTC. Encoded protein: CASSPRTVPMEGYTF. Based on the CDR3 plus reference TRBV5-5 and TRBJ1-2, the full variable domain is DAGVTQSPTHLIKTRGQQVTLRCSPISGHKSVSWYQQVLGQGPQFIFQYYEKEERGRGNFPDRFSARQFPNYSSELNVNALLLGDSALYLCASSPRTVPMEGYTFGSGTRLTVV.

The chain carries TRBV20-1 and TRBJ2-7; 9 bases are a match to TRBD2. Germline CDR1 and CDR2: DFQATT and SNEGSKA (reference sequence). The CDR3 totals 16 residues. The junction had 7 bases not matched to a gene; V was cut back by 1 base and J by 0 bases. The CDR3 reads CSARVLSGGYSYEQYF. For the CDR3, the DNA is TGCAGTGCTAGAGTACTTAGCGGGGGATACTCCTACGAGCAGTACTTC.

The V and J genes are TRBV20-1 and TRBJ1-1; the match to TRBD1 covers 11 bases. Germline V lookup: CDR1 DFQATT, CDR2 SNEGSKA (reference sequence). CDR3 length equals 14 residues. Germline trimming cut 5 bases from V and 5 bases from J; bases unmatched to any gene: 7. CDR3 sequence reads: CSALDRGRGTEAFF. The CDR3 DNA reads TGCAGTGCTTTGGACAGGGGGCGAGGGACTGAAGCTTTCTTT.

The chain joins TRBV6-2 or TRBV6-3 to TRBJ2-1; 13 nucleotides match TRBD2. Germline V gene lookup returns CDR1 MNHEY and CDR2 SVGEGT. The CDR3 has 17 residues. V gave up 6 bases and J gave up 10 bases; unmatched junction bases: 15. This CDR3 is CASSPLAGGTVSGEQFF. CDR3 nucleotide sequence: TGTGCCAGCAGCCCACTAGCGGGAGGGACCGTGAGTGGGGAGCAGTTCTTC.

This clonotype was observed a handful of times. The rearrangement uses TRBV9 and TRBJ1-5, with D unresolved. Germline CDR1 and CDR2: SGDLS and YYNGEE. The CDR3 loop spans 13 amino acids. V dropped 7 bases and J dropped 1 base, with 9 bases sitting between them. The CDR3 protein is CASGRGSNQPQHF. The DNA for the CDR3 is TGTGCCAGCGGCCGTGGAAGCAATCAGCCCCAGCATTTT.

V gene TRBV15 combines with J gene TRBJ2-7; 8 bases are shared with TRBD1. V lost 3 bases to trimming and J lost 5 bases; unmatched junction nucleotides: 9. The CDR3 spans 15 residues. Germline loops: CDR1 LNHNV, CDR2 YYDKDF (reference sequence). CDR3 coding DNA: TGTGCCACCAGCAGTGGAGGACAGGGTTTCCACGAGCAGTACTTC. It is translated as CATSSGGQGFHEQYF. Looking up the rest from reference TRBV15 and TRBJ2-7 gives the full variable domain: DAMVIQNPRYQVTQFGKPVTLSCSQTLNHNVMYWYQQKSSQAPKLLFHYYDKDFNNEADTPDNFQSRRPNTSFCFLDIRSPGLGDTAMYLCATSSGGQGFHEQYFGPGTRLTVT.

The chain couples TRBV11-3 to TRBJ2-1; the match to TRBD1 covers 12 bases. The J segment lost 7 bases and the V segment lost 2 bases, leaving 6 bases of the junction unmatched. This CDR3 region has 16 residues. Germline-derived CDR1 and CDR2 are SGHNT and YENEEA. CDR3 loop: CASSLMGQGASNEQFF. CDR3 DNA: TGTGCCAGCAGCTTAATGGGACAGGGGGCTTCTAATGAGCAGTTCTTC.

V usage is TRBV4-3 and J usage is TRBJ2-3; D possibly corresponds to TRBD2 (6 bases). The CDR3 runs 21 residues. CDR1 and CDR2 (germline): LGHNA, YSLEER. V was trimmed by 0 bases and J by 0 bases, leaving 25 bases between them. In DNA, the CDR3 is TGCGCCAGCAGCCAAGAAGCTGTTCTAGGTCGGGACTGGACTAGCACAGATACGCAGTATTTT. Encoded protein: CASSQEAVLGRDWTSTDTQYF.

V usage is TRBV9 and J usage is TRBJ1-6; 12 bases agree with TRBD1. The CDR3 extends over 14 amino acids. V shed 7 bases and J 9 bases; nucleotides not matched to a gene: 5. CDR1 and CDR2 (germline): SGDLS, YYNGEE. CDR3 loop: CASGGTGGSSPLHF. DNA for the CDR3: TGTGCCAGCGGCGGGACAGGGGGCAGTTCACCCCTCCACTTT.

V usage is TRBV15 and J usage is TRBJ2-5; no clear D. This CDR3 has 15 residues. The germline V and J ends were trimmed by 0 bases and 0 bases, with 8 bases remaining between them. Germline lookup yields CDR1 LNHNV and CDR2 YYDKDF (reference sequence). The CDR3 coding sequence is TGTGCCACCAGCAGAGAAGCGTCGAACCAAGAGACCCAGTACTTC. It translates to CATSREASNQETQYF.

The chain links TRBV25-1 to TRBJ2-5; D possibly matches TRBD1 or TRBD2 (5 bases each). CDR3 length: 15 amino acids. Germline CDR1 MGHDK, CDR2 SYGVNS. V lost 5 bases, J lost 1 base, and 14 bases lay in between. The CDR3 region has the DNA TGTGCCAGCAGTACGGGGAGTGGGACCCAAGAGACCCAGTACTTC. Protein sequence: CASSTGSGTQETQYF.

This clonotype was seen more than once but under ten times. The rearrangement links TRBV9 to TRBJ2-1; TRBD1 aligns across 7 bases. V shed 2 bases, J shed 5 bases, and the junction held 7 bases outside the gene matches. CDR3 length equals 15 residues. Per germline, CDR1 SGDLS and CDR2 YYNGEE. The CDR3 here is CASSVFPGQNNEQFF. The CDR3 nucleotides are TGTGCCAGCAGCGTCTTTCCGGGACAGAACAATGAGCAGTTCTTC.

The chain joins TRBV4-3 to TRBJ2-7; possible D gene TRBD1, 6 bases. Germline V CDR1 and CDR2: LGHNA, YSLEER. CDR3 length: 14 amino acids. The germline V and J ends were trimmed by 4 bases and 5 bases, with 15 bases remaining between them. The CDR3 spells CASSPSTGRNEQYF. In DNA, the CDR3 is TGCGCCAGCAGCCCGAGTACAGGGCGCAACGAGCAGTACTTC.

The chain carries TRBV3-1 and TRBJ2-5; 8 positions match TRBD2. The CDR3 runs 20 residues. Germline trimming cut 1 base from V and 11 bases from J; bases unmatched to any gene: 27. Germline assignment: CDR1 LGHDT and CDR2 YNNKEL (reference sequence). The CDR3 DNA follows: TGTGCCAGCAGCCAAGTACGTGAGGTACGACGGGGACTAGGGCGTAATGAGCAGTACTTC. Protein: CASSQVREVRRGLGRNEQYF.